This T cell receptor beta chain was retrieved from a study of blood T cell repertoires in COVID-19. TCRdb keeps only in-frame clones here, not all; method: immunoSEQ multiplex PCR. This table holds about half a million clones, approximately 85% found once. The CDR3 is 13 residues long. V was cut by 6 bases and J by 2 bases, with 8 bases left in between. CDR1 is LGHDT, CDR2 YNNKEL, per germline (reference sequence). The receptor's source is a human donor in a cohort sampled during active COVID-19. V is TRBV3-1 (or the pseudogene TRBV3-2) and J is TRBJ1-5; no definite D call. Input material: peripheral blood. CDR3 loop: CASSRGGNQPQHF. The CDR3, as DNA: TGTGCCAGCAGTCGGGGTGGCAATCAGCCCCAGCATTTT.